This TCR beta chain was observed in a study of regulatory T cells in long-lasting Graves disease. Overall study results and limits: Persistent disease preferred TRBV28, TRBJ1-2 and TRBJ2-5.

The length of the CDR3 is 14 residues. Trimming stripped 7 bases from V and 6 bases from J, with 16 bases between. Germline V lookup: CDR1 LNHDA, CDR2 SQIVND (reference sequence). This clonotype was seen only a few times. Its target is not known. Time point in this sample: newly diagnosed GD, antithyroid drugs for less than 3 months. The authors made the TCR library using RNA they extracted from PBMCs. Relying on iRepertoire HTBI primers and Arm-PCR of CDR3 regions, the team built TCR beta libraries. TCRdb re-analysed the multiplex PCR reads in MiXCR, keeping a single row per CDR3 protein. Of 450,000 to 600,000 distinct CDR3 sequences listed, roughly 16% were seen once; the top ten hold 9% to 15%. These same data were also listed under a study on T cells in Graves' hyperthyroidism and ophthalmopathy. From that second work: It was considered stable Graves' hyperthyroidism when ophthalmopathy did not progress within 18 months.

This specimen consisted of peripheral blood mononuclear cells (PBMCs), obtained at new diagnosis, from a patient treated with antithyroid drugs. The chain links TRBV19 to TRBJ2-1; no definite D call. The receptor's source is a man aged 35-49 years with Graves disease. The CDR3 reads CASKPGPLGNEQFF. The CDR3 DNA is TGTGCCAGTAAACCCGGACCACTCGGCAATGAGCAGTTCTTC.